These 11 T cell receptor beta chains originate from one sample sequenced in a study of T-cell memory formation after mild COVID-19. TCRdb fed the 5' RACE reads into MiXCR, producing one record per CDR3 protein. The table shows some 150,000 distinct CDR3 sequences, with 14% occurring only once. Material: PBMCs or a T cell subset sorted from them (not recorded which). These receptor sequences come from an adult woman who had mild COVID-19 (a few samples of this study predate the infection). Cell type and time point are not known.

V is TRBV6-2 or TRBV6-3 and J is TRBJ2-1; D is undetermined. CDR3 length: 15 residues. V was cut by 5 bases and J by 0 bases, with 11 bases left in between. Germline V lookup: CDR1 MNHEY, CDR2 SVGEGT. CDR3 residues: CASSRAVSSYNEQFF. CDR3 nucleotide sequence: TGTGCCAGCAGTAGGGCGGTTAGCTCCTACAATGAGCAGTTCTTC.

The rearrangement uses TRBV20-1 and TRBJ1-1; D ambiguous. V lost 0 bases, J lost 7 bases, and 9 bases lay in between. Germline CDR1 is DFQATT and CDR2 is SNEGSKA (reference sequence). The CDR3 has 12 amino acids. CDR3 DNA sequence: TGCAGTGCTAGAGATCCCAGACTTGAAGCTTTCTTT. Its protein product is CSARDPRLEAFF.

This chain links TRBV30 with TRBJ1-1; a possible D gene is TRBD1 (5 bases). The length of the CDR3 is 14 residues. Germline lookup yields CDR1 GTSNPN and CDR2 SVGIG (reference sequence). Trimming removed 0 bases from V and 4 bases from J, with 12 bases in between. CDR3 DNA sequence: TGTGCCTGGAGTGTAATGGGGGGGGGCACTGAAGCTTTCTTT. Translation: CAWSVMGGGTEAFF.

This clonotype appeared many times. The V call is TRBV10-2, the J call TRBJ2-1; D may be TRBD2 (7 bases). Trimming cost V 2 bases and J 10 bases, with 18 bases left between them. Germline assignment: CDR1 WSHSY and CDR2 SAAADI. The CDR3 has 15 amino acids. CDR3 DNA sequence: TGCGCCAGCAGTGAGGAGGGGGGGCCTCTCGCCGAGCAGTTCTTC. Amino acids: CASSEEGGPLAEQFF.

This clonotype has a handful of counts. The chain joins TRBV7-9 to TRBJ2-2, with unresolved D. The germline CDR1 and CDR2 sequences are SEHNR and FQNEAQ (reference sequence). The CDR3 is 12 residues long. The V gene lost 3 bases and the J gene lost 8 bases, with 7 bases spanning the gap. CDR3 in DNA: TGTGCCAGCAGCTTTCCCCGAGGGGAGCTGTTTTTT. Its translation: CASSFPRGELFF. Together with reference TRBV7-9 and TRBJ2-2, the CDR3 gives the full variable domain: DTGVSQNPRHKITKRGQNVTFRCDPISEHNRLYWYRQTLGQGPEFLTYFQNEAQLEKSRLLSDRFSAERPKGSFSTLEIQRTEQGDSAMYLCASSFPRGELFFGEGSRLTVL.

The chain recombines TRBV19 with TRBJ2-1, with D possibly called TRBD1 or TRBD2 (5 bases each). The CDR3 is 14 amino acids. Per germline, CDR1 LNHDA and CDR2 SQIVND (reference sequence). Trimming removed 5 bases from V and 6 bases from J, with 14 bases in between. The CDR3 region is CASSLDRDGNEQFF. The DNA of the CDR3 is TGTGCCAGTAGTTTGGATCGGGACGGCAATGAGCAGTTCTTC.

The chain combines TRBV29-1 with TRBJ2-1; D possibly corresponds to TRBD2 (5 bases). Trimming took off 2 bases at V and 8 bases at J, with 7 bases between the two ends. There are 11 residues in the CDR3. Germline lookup yields CDR1 SQVTM and CDR2 ANQGSEA. The CDR3 region is CSVELAYEQFF. In DNA form, the CDR3 reads TGCAGCGTTGAACTAGCCTATGAGCAGTTCTTC.

This clonotype was found a few times. The V gene is TRBV5-1, the J gene TRBJ1-5; D is undetermined. Trimming took 0 bases from V and 5 from J, leaving 6 bases between them. The CDR3 spans 13 residues. Germline loops: CDR1 SGHRS, CDR2 YFSETQ. The CDR3 region is CASSLAIDQPQHF. The CDR3, as DNA: TGCGCCAGCAGCTTGGCAATTGATCAGCCCCAGCATTTT.

This clonotype has just a few counts. V is TRBV6-5 and J is TRBJ1-2, with TRBD1 as a possible D gene (5 bases). The germline V gene encodes CDR1 MNHEY and CDR2 SVGAGI. Trimming pared 7 bases from V and 7 bases from J, leaving 13 bases between. The CDR3 is 12 residues long. The CDR3 DNA sequence: TGTGCCAGCACCTCAGGGATAGGTGGCTACACCTTC. This gives the protein CASTSGIGGYTF.

This clonotype was counted between two and nine times. The chain couples TRBV6-5 to TRBJ2-3; 7 positions match TRBD2. Germline V gives CDR1 MNHEY, CDR2 SVGAGI. After removal of 0 bases from V and 5 bases from J, the junction contained 14 bases not matched to a gene. The CDR3 contains 18 residues. This CDR3 reads CASSYSARWGRGGDTQYF. CDR3 DNA: TGTGCCAGCAGTTACTCGGCGAGGTGGGGGAGGGGTGGAGATACGCAGTATTTT.

This clonotype came up a few times. This chain joins TRBV7-8 and TRBJ2-1; the match to TRBD2 covers 9 bases. The CDR3 length is 19 residues. V shed 5 bases, J shed 8 bases, and the junction held 22 bases outside the gene matches. Germline CDR1 SGHVS, CDR2 FQNEAQ. The DNA of the CDR3 is TGTGCCAGCAGCCCCAGCTCGCGGCGGGGGGGCAAGAAAAACGATGAGCAGTTCTTC. Translation: CASSPSSRRGGKKNDEQFF. Looking up the rest from reference TRBV7-8 and TRBJ2-1 gives the full variable domain: GAGVSQSPRYKVAKRGQDVALRCDPISGHVSLFWYQQALGQGPEFLTYFQNEAQLDKSGLPSDRFFAERPEGSVSTLKIQRTQQEDSAVYLCASSPSSRRGGKKNDEQFFGPGTRLTVL.